One and the same sample provided the 14 T cell receptor beta chains below, sequenced in a study of T cell repertoires in ileal Crohn's disease. Profiling relied on immunoSEQ multiplex PCR, and the TCRdb table lists in-frame clones only, not all of them. The data hold approximately 15,000 clones, with just over 70% observed a single time. Sequenced input: ileal tissue. These receptors were collected from an adult with Crohn's disease.

This clone was seen once. The genes are TRBV9 and TRBJ2-4; D perhaps matches TRBD2 (6 bases). V was clipped by 0 bases and J by 0 bases, with 16 bases between them. This CDR3 is built from 18 residues. The V gene's germline CDR1 is SGDLS and CDR2 YYNGEE. CDR3 coding DNA: TGTGCCAGCAGCGTAGGTTCCTGGGGAGGAATAGCCAAAAACATTCAGTACTTC. Translation gives CASSVGSWGGIAKNIQYF.

The V call is TRBV5-6, the J call TRBJ2-1, with 10 positions matching TRBD1. Germline CDR1 is SGHDT and CDR2 is YYEEEE. The V gene end was trimmed by 2 bases and the J gene end by 9 bases; junction bases not matched to a gene: 5. The CDR3 length is 14 residues. The CDR3 DNA sequence: TGTGCCAGCAGCTTCGGACAGGGGGTCCTTGAGCAGTTCTTC. It encodes CASSFGQGVLEQFF.

This clone occurred once. This chain links TRBV30 with TRBJ1-2, with D uncertain. The V gene's germline CDR1 is GTSNPN and CDR2 SVGIG (reference sequence). The CDR3 covers 13 residues. V lost 7 bases and J 0 bases, leaving 12 bases between the germline ends. CDR3 loop: CASPPSSNYGYTF. CDR3 DNA: TGTGCCTCTCCCCCCAGTTCTAACTATGGCTACACCTTC.

As concerns this clone: The junction does not match germline at one end; this may be a read error. The rearrangement joins TRBV27 to TRBJ2-1; perhaps TRBD2 as D (5 bases). Per germline, CDR1 MNHEY and CDR2 SMNVEV (reference sequence). The CDR3 has 13 amino acids. CDR3 in amino acids: CATSRRSYNEQFF. The DNA of the CDR3 is TGTGCCACCAGTCGGAGGTCCTACAATGAGCAGTTCTTC.

In its sample, this clone is medium-sized. V is TRBV5-3 and J is TRBJ2-5; D gene unclear. TRBV5-3 counts as an open reading frame of uncertain function. V was shortened by 0 bases and J by 5 bases, with 5 bases between the two germline ends. This CDR3 has 12 amino acids. The CDR3 DNA sequence: TGTGCCAGAAGCTTGGTGCGGGAGACCCAGTACTTC. This codes for CARSLVRETQYF.

This clone was counted a few times. The J gene is TRBJ2-1, the V gene TRBV6-5, with a weak D call TRBD2 (6 bases). The CDR3 sequence is 14 residues long. V lost 2 bases to trimming and J lost 7 bases, with 12 bases between them. Germline CDR1 MNHEY, CDR2 SVGAGI. The CDR3 nucleotides read TGTGCCAGCAGTTACCGCTTGGAGGGGAATGAGCAGTTCTTC. It yields the protein CASSYRLEGNEQFF.

The V call is TRBV18, the J call TRBJ2-2, with D perhaps matching TRBD1 (6 bases). Per the germline V gene, CDR1 is KGHSH and CDR2 is LQKENI. Trimming removed 3 bases at V and 5 bases at J, with 16 bases between. This CDR3 has 16 amino acids. DNA for the CDR3: TGTGCCAGCTCACCTTACCGGGACACCTGGACCGGGGAGCTGTTTTTT. Protein sequence: CASSPYRDTWTGELFF.

The chain employs TRBV5-1 and TRBJ2-3; 9 positions agree with TRBD2. This CDR3 is built from 14 residues. V dropped 1 base and J dropped 6; count of bases not matched to a gene: 3. Germline CDR1 is SGHRS and CDR2 is YFSETQ. CDR3 loop: CASSLRLAGDTQYF. In nucleotides, the CDR3 is TGCGCCAGCAGCTTGAGGCTAGCGGGGGATACGCAGTATTTT.

This clone was observed a few times. This chain joins TRBV2 and TRBJ1-2, with a tentative D call TRBD1 (6 bases). This CDR3 comprises 14 residues. V lost 0 bases and J 8 bases, leaving 13 bases between the germline ends. CDR1 SNHLY and CDR2 FYNNEI come from the germline V gene. The CDR3 region has the DNA TGTGCCAGCAGTGAAGCGGCACAGGGAATAGGCTACACCTTC. Protein product: CASSEAAQGIGYTF.

This clone was found a few times. For the CDR3, the DNA is TGTGCCAGCAGCCCCGTGGGCGGGACGAACACCGGGGAGCTGTTTTTT. Translating it yields CASSPVGGTNTGELFF. The rearrangement uses TRBV7-3 and TRBJ2-2; a weak D match, TRBD2 (6 bases). The CDR3 extends over 16 amino acids. The germline gives CDR1 SGHTA, CDR2 FQGTGA. V shed 5 bases and J shed 0 bases, with 13 bases lying between them.

This chain connects TRBV2 to TRBJ2-1; 8 positions match TRBD1. CDR3 length: 15 residues. Germline-derived CDR1 and CDR2 are SNHLY and FYNNEI. V dropped 3 bases and J dropped 0; count of bases not matched to a gene: 1. The CDR3 loop is CASSEQGASYNEQFF. The DNA of the CDR3 is TGTGCCAGCAGTGAGCAGGGGGCCTCCTACAATGAGCAGTTCTTC.

The gene calls are TRBV11-3 and TRBJ2-3; perhaps TRBD2 as D (6 bases). The CDR3 sequence is 16 residues long. V was pared by 2 bases and J by 1 base, with 13 bases between. Germline V gene sequence: CDR1 SGHNT, CDR2 YENEEA. CDR3 nucleotides: TGTGCCAGCAGCTTACGGGGGATTATTCGCACAGATACGCAGTATTTT. It specifies CASSLRGIIRTDTQYF.

The chain carries TRBV6-1 and TRBJ2-1; 11 bases agree with TRBD2. The CDR3 covers 16 residues. The ends lost 4 bases at V and 6 bases at J; junction bases unmatched: 8. CDR1 MNHNS and CDR2 SASEGT come from the germline V gene. The CDR3, as DNA: TGTGCCAGCAGTGGATTAGCGGGGGGGCAGTTCAATGAGCAGTTCTTC. Translating gives CASSGLAGGQFNEQFF.

This clone has just a few counts. The chain recombines TRBV6-5 with TRBJ2-2, with TRBD2 identical over 7 bases. The CDR3 loop spans 16 amino acids. J gave up 3 bases and V 4 bases, and 8 bases lay outside the gene matches. CDR1 and CDR2 (germline): MNHEY, SVGAGI. Here the CDR3 DNA reads TGTGCCAGCAGTTGGGGAGGGATGGTGGACACCGGGGAGCTGTTTTTT. Protein: CASSWGGMVDTGELFF.